Following are 23 T cell receptor beta chains from one sample sequenced in a study of shared clonotypes between healthy human individuals. The naive CD8 fraction comprised CD45RO-negative cells positively selected for CCR7 and excluded terminally differentiated effector memory CD45RA+ cells. TCRdb's copy holds only in-frame clones and misses some; the assay was immunoSEQ multiplex PCR. The sample carries under 1 million clones, 96% recorded once. Input material: naive CD8+ T cells sorted from blood. The receptors shown here come from a young man in good health.

V is TRBV28 and J is TRBJ1-1, with D hard to call. The germline CDR1 and CDR2 sequences are MDHEN and SYDVKM. V shed 4 bases and J shed 2 bases, with 11 bases lying between them. The CDR3 has 14 amino acids. The CDR3 reads CASSSSGRNTEAFF. The CDR3 region has the DNA TGTGCCAGCAGTTCCTCCGGGCGTAACACTGAAGCTTTCTTT.

V and J are TRBV27 and TRBJ2-5; TRBD1 matches 9 bases. Germline V CDR1 and CDR2: MNHEY, SMNVEV (reference sequence). With V trimmed by 4 bases and J by 0 bases, 3 bases remained unmatched. The CDR3 contains 15 residues. The CDR3 coding sequence is TGTGCCAGCAGTTCGACAGGGGGATACCAAGAGACCCAGTACTTC. This sequence encodes CASSSTGGYQETQYF.

This chain uses TRBV10-2 with TRBJ1-2; D not resolved. V was pared by 6 bases and J by 8 bases, with 16 bases between. Germline V gene sequence: CDR1 WSHSY, CDR2 SAAADI. This CDR3 region has 13 residues. The CDR3 region is CASRGSLSGGYTF. CDR3 DNA sequence: TGCGCCAGCAGGGGCAGCCTCTCAGGAGGCTACACCTTC.

The chain is built from TRBV7-9 and TRBJ2-7; no firm D call. Germline V lookup: CDR1 SEHNR, CDR2 FQNEAQ (reference sequence). This CDR3 is 15 amino acids long. Trimming left V 1 base short and J 3 bases short, with 13 bases between. The CDR3 region has the DNA TGTGCCAGCAGCTTAGATTCAGGCACCCACTACGAGCAGTACTTC. Amino acid sequence: CASSLDSGTHYEQYF.

The chain uses TRBV14 and TRBJ2-5, with 8 positions matching TRBD2. Germline values: CDR1 SGHDN, CDR2 FVKESK. J gave up 2 bases and V 1 base, and 6 bases lay outside the gene matches. This CDR3 spans 16 amino acids. CDR3 amino acids: CASSQVASGLQETQYF. The CDR3 region has the DNA TGTGCCAGCAGCCAAGTGGCTAGCGGGCTACAAGAGACCCAGTACTTC.

The V gene is TRBV15, the J gene TRBJ2-7; weak D call: TRBD1 (6 bases). Trimming stripped 8 bases from V and 0 bases from J, with 11 bases between. The CDR3 has 13 amino acids. Germline-derived CDR1 and CDR2 are LNHNV and YYDKDF (reference sequence). Written as DNA, the CDR3 is TGTGCCACCCAGGGGCACTCCTCCTACGAGCAGTACTTC. Amino acids: CATQGHSSYEQYF.

V is TRBV4-1 and J is TRBJ1-1; D is unclear. The CDR3 spans 15 residues. With 0 bases removed from V and 5 bases from J, the gap between germline ends came to 13 bases. The germline V gene has CDR1 MGHRA and CDR2 YSYEKL. CDR3 sequence (DNA): TGCGCCAGCAGCCAAGAATCCAATAAGGAGACTGAAGCTTTCTTT. Protein: CASSQESNKETEAFF.

The chain couples TRBV7-9 to TRBJ2-5; the match to TRBD1 covers 7 bases. The CDR3 runs 14 residues. V dropped 5 bases and J dropped 0; count of bases not matched to a gene: 3. Germline CDR1 is SEHNR and CDR2 is FQNEAQ (reference sequence). The CDR3 bases are TGTGCCAGCAGCCCCGACAGGGACCAAGAGACCCAGTACTTC. Its protein is CASSPDRDQETQYF.

This chain connects TRBV5-5 to TRBJ2-3; 7 bases map to TRBD2. V shed 5 bases, J shed 2 bases, and the junction held 8 bases outside the gene matches. Looked up from germline, CDR1 is SGHKS and CDR2 is YYEKEE (reference sequence). This CDR3 spans 15 amino acids. CDR3 in DNA: TGTGCCAGCAGACCCGGACTAGAATACACAGATACGCAGTATTTT. It encodes CASRPGLEYTDTQYF.

The rearrangement links TRBV6-5 to TRBJ2-1, with 8 positions matching TRBD1. CDR3 length equals 14 residues. V shed 6 bases, J shed 8 bases, and the junction held 9 bases outside the gene matches. Germline V CDR1 and CDR2: MNHEY, SVGAGI. The CDR3 DNA reads TGTGCCAGCAGGACAGGGGTCCTCGGGGATGAGCAGTTCTTC. Translation: CASRTGVLGDEQFF.

V and J are TRBV29-1 and TRBJ1-1, with D uncertain. The ends were cut back, 6 bases at V and 3 bases at J, with 17 bases in the middle. This CDR3 comprises 14 residues. The germline gives CDR1 SQVTM, CDR2 ANQGSEA. This chain's CDR3 is CSVDPQERYTEAFF. The CDR3, as DNA: TGCAGCGTAGACCCCCAGGAGAGGTACACTGAAGCTTTCTTT.

V is TRBV5-4 and J is TRBJ2-7, with D tentatively TRBD1 (6 bases). V was pared by 5 bases and J by 2 bases, with 14 bases between. The CDR3 runs to 14 residues. CDR1 SGHNT and CDR2 YYREEE come from the germline V gene (reference sequence). This CDR3 reads CASRTRGHPYEQYF. CDR3 DNA sequence: TGTGCCAGCAGGACGAGGGGACATCCCTACGAGCAGTACTTC.

The chain has TRBV9 and TRBJ2-3; D possibly corresponds to TRBD2 (6 bases). CDR3 length equals 16 residues. Germline CDR1 SGDLS, CDR2 YYNGEE. Deletions cut 4 bases from V and 0 bases from J, with 15 bases between. CDR3: CASSLSGYASTDTQYF. In DNA form, the CDR3 reads TGTGCCAGCAGCCTTAGCGGATATGCTAGCACAGATACGCAGTATTTT.

The V call is TRBV6-6, the J call TRBJ2-3; no firm D call. Germline V gene lookup returns CDR1 MNHNY and CDR2 SVGAGI (reference sequence). This CDR3 spans 15 amino acids. Trimming removed 6 bases from V and 4 bases from J, with 17 bases in between. CDR3 residues: CASSGEAALADTQYF. The CDR3 DNA reads as TGTGCCAGCAGCGGCGAGGCCGCATTGGCAGATACGCAGTATTTT.

The chain combines TRBV6-6 with TRBJ2-7; D ambiguous. V shed 5 bases and J shed 0 bases, with 8 bases lying between them. This CDR3 has 13 residues. The germline V gene encodes CDR1 MNHNY and CDR2 SVGAGI (reference sequence). In DNA form, the CDR3 reads TGTGCCAGCAGTCCATCCCGCTCCTACGAGCAGTACTTC. Protein: CASSPSRSYEQYF.

The chain joins TRBV6-6 to TRBJ1-1; no clear D. Trimming took off 4 bases at V and 7 bases at J, with 10 bases between the two ends. Germline CDR1 is MNHNY and CDR2 is SVGAGI (reference sequence). The CDR3 extends over 12 amino acids. CDR3 in DNA: TGTGCCAGCAGTTTTCTTGCGGTTGAAGCTTTCTTT. Protein product: CASSFLAVEAFF.

The J gene is TRBJ2-1, the V gene TRBV9; TRBD2 is a possible D gene (6 bases). V lost 1 base, J lost 0 bases, and 14 bases lay in between. Germline lookup yields CDR1 SGDLS and CDR2 YYNGEE. The CDR3 is made up of 17 amino acids. The CDR3 DNA reads TGTGCCAGCAGCGTAACTGGCGGGATGAGCTCCTACAATGAGCAGTTCTTC. Translating gives CASSVTGGMSSYNEQFF.

The chain links TRBV19 to TRBJ1-2; 10 bases line up with TRBD1. Germline V CDR1 and CDR2: LNHDA, SQIVND (reference sequence). This CDR3 has 14 residues. Trimming cost V 6 bases and J 4 bases; bases outside gene matches: 5. Here the CDR3 reads CASRWGTGAYGYTF. The CDR3 region has the DNA TGTGCCAGTAGGTGGGGGACAGGGGCCTATGGCTACACCTTC.

DNA for the CDR3: TGCGCCAGCAGGGGACTAGCGGAGAACACCGGGGAGCTGTTTTTT. It translates to CASRGLAENTGELFF. The chain joins TRBV10-2 to TRBJ2-2, with 11 bases identical to TRBD2. V lost 6 bases, J lost 1 base, and 1 base stayed unmatched. The germline V gene encodes CDR1 WSHSY and CDR2 SAAADI. The CDR3 covers 15 residues.

Notes on this clone: Other DNA sequences from this sample encode an identical CDR3 as well. The chain is built from TRBV29-1 and TRBJ2-7, with D possibly matching TRBD2 (6 bases). Germline assignment: CDR1 SQVTM and CDR2 ANQGSEA. V was cut by 3 bases and J by 3 bases, with 9 bases left in between. The CDR3 loop spans 12 amino acids. CDR3 sequence reads: CSVDTSSYEQYF. The DNA of the CDR3 is TGCAGCGTTGATACTAGCAGCTACGAGCAGTACTTC.

In its sample, this clone was seen once. Within the sample, other DNA sequences also encode this same CDR3. CDR3 in amino acids: CASSLTGTNYNEQFF. As DNA, the CDR3 is TGCGCCAGCAGCTTGACCGGGACAAACTACAATGAGCAGTTCTTC. The chain links TRBV5-1 to TRBJ2-1; maybe TRBD1 (6 bases). The CDR3 length is 15 residues. The germline CDR1 and CDR2 sequences are SGHRS and YFSETQ. The V gene lost 1 base and the J gene lost 3 bases, with 11 bases spanning the gap.

This chain connects TRBV27 to TRBJ1-2, with TRBD1 matching 9 bases. V lost 6 bases and J lost 2; bases outside the gene matches: 16. The CDR3 length is 18 residues. Germline V gives CDR1 MNHEY, CDR2 SMNVEV (reference sequence). The CDR3 region is CASSPVGAQGTGNYGYTF. In nucleotides, the CDR3 is TGTGCCAGCAGCCCGGTGGGGGCCCAGGGGACAGGGAACTATGGCTACACCTTC.

The rearrangement uses TRBV5-4 and TRBJ1-1; TRBD1 aligns across 9 bases. Germline CDR1 and CDR2: SGHNT and YYREEE (reference sequence). V lost 2 bases to trimming and J lost 1 base; unmatched junction nucleotides: 3. The CDR3 has 15 residues. This chain's CDR3 is CASSFKQGANTEAFF. CDR3 DNA sequence: TGTGCCAGCAGCTTTAAACAGGGGGCGAACACTGAAGCTTTCTTT.